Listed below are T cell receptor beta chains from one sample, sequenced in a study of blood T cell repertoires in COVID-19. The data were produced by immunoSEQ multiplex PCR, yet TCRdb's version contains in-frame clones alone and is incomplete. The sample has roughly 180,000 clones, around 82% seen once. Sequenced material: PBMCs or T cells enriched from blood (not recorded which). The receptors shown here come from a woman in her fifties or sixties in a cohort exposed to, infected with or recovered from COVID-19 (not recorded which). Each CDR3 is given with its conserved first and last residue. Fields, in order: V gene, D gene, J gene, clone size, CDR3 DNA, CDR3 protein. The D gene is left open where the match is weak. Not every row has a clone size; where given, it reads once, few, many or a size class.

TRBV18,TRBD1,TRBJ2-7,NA,TGTGCCAGCTCCCCGATTCAGACAGGGAAGGGCTACGAGCAGTACTTC,CASSPIQTGKGYEQYF
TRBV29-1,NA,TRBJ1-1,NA,TGCAGCGTTGCCCAAAACTCCCAGTGGGGGGGGGTCTTGTGGAGGAACACTGAAGCTTTCTTT,CSVAQNSQWGGVLWRNTEAFF
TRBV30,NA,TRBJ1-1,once,TGTGCCTGGGGAACAGGATCGGGCTCTGAAGCTTTCTTT,CAWGTGSGSEAFF
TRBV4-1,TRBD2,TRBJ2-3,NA,TGCGCCAGCAGCCAGCGACTAGCGGGGAGCACAGATACGCAGTATTTT,CASSQRLAGSTDTQYF
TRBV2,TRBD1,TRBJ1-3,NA,TGTGCCAGCAGTGGGGACAGCCTCTCTGGAAACACCATATATTTT,CASSGDSLSGNTIYF
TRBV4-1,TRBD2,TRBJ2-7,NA,TGCGCCAGCAGCCAAGATGGGGGACAGATTAGCGGGAGGGCCCCCTACGAGCAGTACTTC,CASSQDGGQISGRAPYEQYF
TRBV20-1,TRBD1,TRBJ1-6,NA,TGCAGTGCTAGTTCTCGGTCAGGGGGACGGTCACCCCTCCACTTT,CSASSRSGGRSPLHF
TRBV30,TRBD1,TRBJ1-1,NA,TGTGCCTTCGCGGACAGGGGCACTGAAGCTTTCTTT,CAFADRGTEAFF
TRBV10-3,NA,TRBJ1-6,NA,TGTGCCATCAGTGACCTCACTACTGGTTCACCCCTCCACTTT,CAISDLTTGSPLHF
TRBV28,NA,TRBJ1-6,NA,TGTGCCAGCAGTTTTCCGCGGGGGCAGGATTCACCCCTCCACTTT,CASSFPRGQDSPLHF
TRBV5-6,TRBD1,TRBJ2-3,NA,TGTGCCAGCAGCTTGGCACAGGGGAGCACAGATACGCAGTATTTT,CASSLAQGSTDTQYF
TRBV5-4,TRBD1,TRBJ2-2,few,TGTGCCAGCAGCCAAGGGACAGGGGGGGTCACCGGGGAGCTGTTTTTT,CASSQGTGGVTGELFF
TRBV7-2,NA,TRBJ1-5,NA,TGTGCCAGCAGCTTAGAGTCGGGGAGGGCGAATCAGCCCCAGCATTTT,CASSLESGRANQPQHF
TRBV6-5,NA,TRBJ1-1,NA,TGTGCCAGCAGTTACTCGGGGGGAGTGATGAACACTGAAGCTTTCTTT,CASSYSGGVMNTEAFF
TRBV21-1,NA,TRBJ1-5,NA,TGTGCCAGTACCGACAGGGGTTGGAATCAGCCCCAGCATTTT,CASTDRGWNQPQHF
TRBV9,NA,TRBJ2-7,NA,TGTGCCAGCAGCGCCGGGACTCTTTCCGAGCAGTACTTC,CASSAGTLSEQYF
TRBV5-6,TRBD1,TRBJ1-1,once,TGTGCCAGCAGCTTGGGGTTAACAGGGGTCACTGAAGCTTTCTTT,CASSLGLTGVTEAFF
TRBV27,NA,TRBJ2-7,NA,TGTGCCAGCAGTTCACCTCAAAGGGGGTTCCACGAGCAGTACTTC,CASSSPQRGFHEQYF
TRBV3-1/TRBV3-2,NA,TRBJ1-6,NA,TGTGCCAGCAGCCCGGTTCAGGGTATTGGGAATTCACCCCTCCACTTT,CASSPVQGIGNSPLHF
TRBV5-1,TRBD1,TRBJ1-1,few,TGCGCCAGCAGCTTGGAGGACAGGAATACTGAAGCTTTCTTT,CASSLEDRNTEAFF